This T cell receptor (beta chain) was identified during a study of shared clonotypes between healthy human individuals. Study-level findings and limits: Sequencing depth was expected to influence donor clonotype sharing. Naive CD4 clonotypes overlapped across a few donors at around 4.7%. Memory subsets generally showed smaller estimated richness than naive subsets did.

On this clone itself: Its matching antigen is unknown.

TCRdb keeps only in-frame clones here, not all; method: immunoSEQ multiplex PCR. The sample has about 670,000 clones, roughly 78% seen once. Study donors comprised healthy, HIV-negative adults devoid of recent acute infection or vaccination. The CDR3 is 13 amino acids. Germline V lookup: CDR1 MNHNS, CDR2 SASEGT. Trimming removed 7 bases from V and 5 bases from J, with 12 bases in between. The specimen sequenced was memory CD4+ T cells sorted from blood. Subset in this sample: CD45RA-negative fraction. This clonotype was sampled from a woman in her thirties in good health. V usage is TRBV6-1 and J usage is TRBJ2-1; either TRBD1 or TRBD2 may supply D (5 bases each). The CDR3 loop is CASNMGDHNEQFF. CDR3 coding DNA: TGTGCCAGCAATATGGGGGATCACAATGAGCAGTTCTTC.